What follows are 10 T cell receptor beta chains derived from one specimen sequenced in a study of tumor and adjacent non-tumor tissue in lung cancer. RNA was extracted from bulk tissue without any cell sorting. A modified ARM-PCR protocol with three rounds of nested PCR amplified TCRbeta. Each CDR3 protein is one row after TCRdb ran MiXCR on the multiplex PCR reads. The sample yields under 150,000 distinct CDR3 sequences, 66% seen once. The specimen was lung tumor tissue. The receptor source for this set is a man aged 55 to 70 with small cell lung cancer.

The chain carries TRBV11-2 and TRBJ2-3; TRBD2 matches 8 bases. Germline V lookup: CDR1 SGHAT, CDR2 FQNNGV. The trim removed 4 bases at V and 6 bases at J, leaving 18 bases unmatched. The CDR3 loop spans 18 amino acids. The CDR3 sequence is CASSSLLLTGGPTDTQYF. The CDR3 coding sequence is TGTGCCAGCAGCTCACTTCTCCTAACGGGAGGGCCCACGGATACGCAGTATTTT.

A word on this clonotype: A read error may account for a junction end that differs from germline. The V and J genes are TRBV6-1 and TRBJ2-3, with TRBD2 matching 10 bases. This CDR3 has 17 amino acids. Germline assignment: CDR1 MNHNS and CDR2 SASEGT. CDR3 DNA sequence: TGTGCCAGCAGTGGAAGCCTAGCGGGAGTGGGCACAGATACTCAGTATTTT. It specifies CASSGSLAGVGTDTQYF.

This clonotype was counted between two and nine times. Given a much more abundant clone one base away, this may be a read error. The chain joins TRBV4-1 to TRBJ2-3; 8 bases are a match to TRBD2. There are 15 residues in the CDR3. Germline values: CDR1 MGHRA, CDR2 YSYEKL. The CDR3 loop is CVSSRGLAGADTQYF. The CDR3 bases are TGCGTCAGCAGCCGTGGACTAGCTGGGGCAGATACGCAGTATTTT.

The chain links TRBV5-6 to TRBJ2-7, with a weak D call TRBD2 (5 bases). The CDR3 has 12 amino acids. V lost 0 bases and J 7 bases, leaving 8 bases between the germline ends. Germline CDR1 and CDR2: SGHDT and YYEEEE. CDR3 nucleotide sequence: TGTGCCAGCAGCTTGGAAGAGGGAGAGCAGTACTTC. It translates to CASSLEEGEQYF. Combining the CDR3 with reference TRBV5-6 and TRBJ2-7 gives the whole variable domain DAGVTQSPTHLIKTRGQQVTLRCSPKSGHDTVSWYQQALGQGPQFIFQYYEEEERQRGNFPDRFSGHQFPNYSSELNVNALLLGDSALYLCASSLEEGEQYFGPGTRLTVT.

This chain uses TRBV5-1 with TRBJ2-3, with TRBD1 matching over 7 bases. Germline V gene data show CDR1 as SGHRS and CDR2 as YFSETQ. The CDR3 spans 14 residues. With 5 bases clipped from V and 4 bases from J, the junction kept 7 bases outside the gene matches. In DNA form, the CDR3 reads TGCGCCAGCAGGAGACAGGGACAGTCAGATACGCAGTATTTT. Its translation is CASRRQGQSDTQYF. Variable domain in full (rest from reference TRBV5-1 and TRBJ2-3): KAGVTQTPRYLIKTRGQQVTLSCSPISGHRSVSWYQQTPGQGLQFLFEYFSETQRNKGNFPGRFSGRQFSNSRSEMNVSTLELGDSALYLCASRRQGQSDTQYFGPGTRLTVL.

Details on this clonotype: An end of the junction differs from the germline gene, which may be a read error. The chain couples TRBV10-3 to TRBJ2-3; D gene unclear. Looked up from germline, CDR1 is ENHRY and CDR2 is SYGVKD. This CDR3 is built from 11 residues. This CDR3 reads CAISYTDTHYF. In DNA form, the CDR3 reads TGTGCCATCAGTTACACAGATACGCATTATTTT.

Points on this clonotype: The CDR3 does not end in the conserved phenylalanine or tryptophan, so this is likely a read error. The chain carries TRBV11-1 and TRBJ1-1, with TRBD1 matching over 7 bases. CDR1 is SGHAT, CDR2 FQDESV, per germline (reference sequence). There are 16 residues in the CDR3. The CDR3 is CASSLQTDRLNTEAFY. DNA for the CDR3: TGTGCCAGTAGCTTGCAGACGGACAGGTTGAACACTGAAGCTTTCTAT.

This clonotype was counted between two and nine times. V usage is TRBV10-3 and J usage is TRBJ2-3; D uncertain. V lost 7 bases, J lost 1 base, and 6 bases lay in between. The germline V gene encodes CDR1 ENHRY and CDR2 SYGVKD. The CDR3 loop spans 12 amino acids. In DNA, the CDR3 is TGTGCCATCAAGGCTGGCACAGATACGCAGTATTTT. It codes for CAIKAGTDTQYF.

The chain employs TRBV5-6 and TRBJ2-5; 10 bases agree with TRBD1. CDR3 length: 14 residues. The ends lost 0 bases at V and 4 bases at J; junction bases unmatched: 0. CDR1 is SGHDT and CDR2 is YYEEEE in the germline V gene. The CDR3 DNA reads TGTGCCAGCAGCTTGGGACAGGGGGCAGAGACCCAGTACTTC. Amino acid sequence: CASSLGQGAETQYF.

About this clonotype itself: A read error may account for a junction end that differs from germline. V is TRBV4-1 and J is TRBJ2-7; TRBD2 matches 12 bases. The CDR3 length is 19 residues. Germline CDR1 and CDR2: MGHRA and YSYEKL. CDR3 sequence (DNA): TGTGCCAGCAACCCAAATGGACTAGCGGGATTGAGGAGCTCCTACGAGCAGTACTTC. It yields the protein CASNPNGLAGLRSSYEQYF.